Here is one T cell receptor beta chain with its context. Its antigen is not known. This sample was taken from a study of identical twins. Findings and caveats of the study: For cord blood, abundant beta clonotypes had fewer insertions, unlike memory repertoires, which showed none. The study based its conclusions on cross-sectional statistical analysis and did not follow the same donors.

TCRdb independently ran MiXCR on the 5' RACE reads; one entry per CDR3 protein. This table has 1.5 million to 2 million distinct CDR3 sequences, around 33% appearing once. This CDR3 is 15 amino acids long. Trimming at V came to 3 bases and at J to 9 bases, leaving 13 bases not matched to a gene. The germline V gene encodes CDR1 DFQATT and CDR2 SNEGSKA (reference sequence). The specimen was cord blood. V and J are TRBV20-1 and TRBJ2-1; 8 bases fit TRBD2. This clonotype was sampled from a newborn girl in good health. CDR3 sequence (DNA): TGCAGTGCTAGCCATCCGGGACTAGATACCAGTGAGCAGTTCTTC. Its protein is CSASHPGLDTSEQFF.